These T cell receptor beta chains were read from a single sample in a study of human T cells and chemical hapten exposure. Each CDR3 protein is one row after TCRdb ran MiXCR on the RACE reads. The sample consists of 350,000 or so distinct CDR3 sequences, under 8% of them appearing once. This sample comprised whole blood, obtained in connection with sensitization to the hapten diphenylcyclopropenone (DPC). These receptors were taken from a woman under 30 with alopecia areata. Some clones in this sample may be carry-over from other donors' samples. Each CDR3 is given without its conserved first and last residue.

>TRBJ1-2|TRBV6-2/TRBV6-3
ASRPTGAASGSNYGYT
>TRBJ2-7|TRBV6-2/TRBV6-3
ASRPTTSYEQY
>TRBJ1-1|TRBV12-3/TRBV12-4
ASSLAGSNTEAF
>TRBJ1-1|TRBV20-1
SAWDTVNTEAF
>TRBJ2-7|TRBV3-1
ASSQDRTGGEQY
>TRBJ1-5|TRBV6-5
ASSSGRESNQPQH
>TRBJ1-1|TRBV27
ASSPHRLRNTEAF
>TRBJ1-5|TRBV6-2/TRBV6-3
ASSYSGYSNQPQH
>TRBJ1-1|TRBV28
ASNRQGSWTEAF
>TRBJ2-7|TRBV7-6
ASSSDTSYEQY
>TRBJ2-4|TRBV29-1
SVEGQAAKNIQY
>TRBJ2-3|TRBV5-1
ASSLPGQDTQY
>TRBJ1-5|TRBV12-3/TRBV12-4
ASNQEGQPQH
>TRBJ1-2|TRBV7-2
ASSPGVANYGYT
>TRBJ1-2|TRBV6-5
ASSRGGRTRGYGYT
>TRBJ2-1|TRBV5-1
ASSEGQGIEQF
>TRBJ1-5|TRBV6-1
ASRSRTEQPQH
>TRBJ2-4|TRBV28
ASRRTDPIRGKNIQY
>TRBJ1-6|TRBV6-5
ASSYGRVANSPLH
>TRBJ1-1|TRBV9
ASSVEGGRPEAF
>TRBJ2-1|TRBV20-1
SARDGTSDYNEQF
>TRBJ2-1|TRBV24-1
ATRSQGNEQF
>TRBJ2-1|TRBV7-2
ASSLVSSGGYNEQF
>TRBJ2-4|TRBV4-2
ASSQDEDRGANIQY
>TRBJ2-3|TRBV6-4
ASSDSDGLDTDTQY
>TRBJ2-3|TRBV7-9
ASSFQRDTDTQY
>TRBJ1-6|TRBV16
ASSLKGVFSYNSPLH
>TRBJ2-1|TRBV20-1
SARLTTGTDNEQF
>TRBJ1-5|TRBV12-3/TRBV12-4
ASKYNEGPGGQPQH
>TRBJ2-3|TRBV5-4
ASSRVLARGTDTQY
>TRBJ2-3|TRBV25-1
ASSGGGPTDTQY
>TRBJ2-7|TRBV10-3
AISEQSGGPYEQY
>TRBJ2-3|TRBV12-3/TRBV12-4
ASSFSALGITDTQY
>TRBJ1-5|TRBV2
ASSPDRGPQPQH
>TRBJ2-1|TRBV5-1
ASSLVGSVVNEQF
>TRBJ1-1|TRBV20-1
SATGGPNTEAF
>TRBJ1-5|TRBV19
ASSIPYYQPQH
>TRBJ1-5|TRBV4-1
ASSPLDPMEPQH
>TRBJ2-2|TRBV29-1
SVGQAASFITGELF
>TRBJ1-1|TRBV5-4
ASSLAAGGYTEAF
>TRBJ2-3|TRBV28
ASSFPGTDTQY
>TRBJ2-3|TRBV6-5
ASSYSHEAVDTQY
>TRBJ2-3|TRBV20-1
SANGQVSDTQY
>TRBJ2-7|TRBV6-5
ASSSLQTNYEQY
>TRBJ1-6|TRBV4-3
ASSQEGLRDSPLH